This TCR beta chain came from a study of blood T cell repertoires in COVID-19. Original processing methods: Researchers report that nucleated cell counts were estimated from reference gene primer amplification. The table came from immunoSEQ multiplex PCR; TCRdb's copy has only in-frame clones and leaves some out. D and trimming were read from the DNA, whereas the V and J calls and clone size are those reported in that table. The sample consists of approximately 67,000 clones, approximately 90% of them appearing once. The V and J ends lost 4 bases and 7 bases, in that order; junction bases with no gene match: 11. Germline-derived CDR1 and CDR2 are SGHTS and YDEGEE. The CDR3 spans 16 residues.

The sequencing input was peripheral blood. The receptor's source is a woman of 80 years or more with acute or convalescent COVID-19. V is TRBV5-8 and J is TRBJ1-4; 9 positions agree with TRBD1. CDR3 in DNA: TGTGCCAGCAGCCTTGTGTTCGGGACAGGGTCTGAAAAACTGTTTTTT. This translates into CASSLVFGTGSEKLFF.